The 32 T cell receptor beta chains listed next were all sequenced from one sample in a study of shared clonotypes between healthy human individuals (dated by TCRdb to between 2020 and 2021). CD8 naive samples were CD45RO-negative cells positively selected for CCR7, giving a CD45RA+CCR7+ population that excluded TemRA cells. Libraries were built with the immunoSEQ multiplex PCR assay. Imported from immuneACCESS, the table was reduced by TCRdb to in-frame sequences with V and J called. These copies leave out some clones; in studies compared against another copy, an unresolved V gene accounts for under half, and the cause of the remainder is not known. The sample table contains some 2 million clones; only one count was recorded for about 94% of them. The ten top clones hold 1.1% of the sample. Specimen: naive CD8+ T cells sorted from blood. The sample's cell subset or site, from its label and the paper: CD45RA+CCR7+. These receptors all stem from a young man in good health.

In this sample, this clone turned up once. This chain connects TRBV13 to TRBJ2-3, with TRBD2 as a possible D gene (6 bases). CDR1 is PRHDT, CDR2 FYEKMQ, per germline (reference sequence). The CDR3 sequence is 17 residues long. The ends were cut back, 0 bases at V and 4 bases at J, with 17 bases in the middle. CDR3 loop: CASSLGLEGSTADTQYF. DNA of the CDR3: TGTGCCAGCAGCTTAGGCCTGGAGGGGAGTACTGCAGATACGCAGTATTTT.

The chain carries TRBV4-3 and TRBJ1-2, with 8 bases aligning to TRBD1. Germline V lookup: CDR1 LGHNA, CDR2 YSLEER. Trimming cost V 1 base and J 3 bases; bases outside gene matches: 4. The CDR3 covers 15 residues. CDR3 nucleotides: TGCGCCAGCAGCCAAGCTCCAGGGGGCGACTATGGCTACACCTTC. It encodes CASSQAPGGDYGYTF.

The chain recombines TRBV4-2 with TRBJ2-5, with D possibly matching TRBD1 (6 bases). The CDR3 has 16 residues. Trimming shortened V by 0 bases and J by 5 bases, and 16 bases separated the two germline ends. CDR1 is LGHNA and CDR2 is YNFKEQ in the germline V gene. CDR3 nucleotide sequence: TGTGCCAGCAGCCAAGATCCGTGGGGCCAGGGGGAGACCCAGTACTTC. It translates to CASSQDPWGQGETQYF.

The V gene is TRBV11-1, the J gene TRBJ2-3; 9 bases line up with TRBD1. Germline CDR1 SGHAT, CDR2 FQDESV (reference sequence). The CDR3 has 17 amino acids. J lost 3 bases, V lost 5 bases, and 12 bases had no gene match. CDR3 amino acids: CASSTYWGDRVTDTQYF. CDR3 bases: TGTGCCAGCAGCACTTACTGGGGGGACAGGGTAACAGATACGCAGTATTTT.

This chain uses TRBV5-4 with TRBJ2-3; 11 positions agree with TRBD2. The V gene's germline CDR1 is SGHNT and CDR2 YYREEE (reference sequence). CDR3 length: 16 amino acids. Losses at the gene ends were 5 bases for V and 2 bases for J; bases not matched to a gene: 7. CDR3 nucleotides: TGTGCCAGCAGATCTCTACTAGCGGGGGCCACAGATACGCAGTATTTT. Protein: CASRSLLAGATDTQYF.

This chain links TRBV5-6 with TRBJ2-7; D is undetermined. V lost 0 bases to trimming and J lost 3 bases, with 7 bases between them. The CDR3 runs 13 residues. Germline CDR1 and CDR2: SGHDT and YYEEEE. The CDR3: CASSLANSYEQYF. The DNA of the CDR3 is TGTGCCAGCAGCTTGGCCAACAGCTACGAGCAGTACTTC.

The J gene is TRBJ2-7, the V gene TRBV19; 7 positions match TRBD2. The CDR3 is made up of 15 amino acids. With 2 bases clipped from V and 2 bases from J, the junction kept 6 bases outside the gene matches. Germline CDR1 and CDR2: LNHDA and SQIVND (reference sequence). The CDR3 DNA sequence: TGTGCCAGTAGTATAATATCTAGCGGTACCTACGAGCAGTACTTC. Translation: CASSIISSGTYEQYF.

This clone was recorded only once. The chain has TRBV7-3 and TRBJ2-3; 14 bases match TRBD2. Germline V gene lookup returns CDR1 SGHTA and CDR2 FQGTGA. The CDR3 loop spans 15 amino acids. With 5 bases clipped from V and 5 bases from J, the junction kept 3 bases outside the gene matches. The chain's CDR3 is CASSPGTSGGDTQYF. The CDR3 DNA reads TGTGCCAGCAGCCCCGGGACTAGCGGGGGAGATACGCAGTATTTT.

V and J are TRBV29-1 and TRBJ1-3, with D perhaps matching TRBD1 (5 bases). CDR1 and CDR2 (germline): SQVTM, ANQGSEA. CDR3 length: 13 residues. Trimming left V 8 bases short and J 7 bases short, with 18 bases between. The CDR3 DNA follows: TGCAGCACCATGGAGAGGGGAGGCAACACCATATATTTT. It yields the protein CSTMERGGNTIYF.

The rearrangement links TRBV7-9 to TRBJ2-1, with 9 bases lining up with TRBD2. The CDR3 totals 16 residues. V shed 6 bases and J 4 bases; nucleotides not matched to a gene: 10. Germline loops: CDR1 SEHNR, CDR2 FQNEAQ (reference sequence). Here the CDR3 DNA reads TGTGCCAGCAGGAGCGGGGGGCAGGGTGCGTACAATGAGCAGTTCTTC. This translates into CASRSGGQGAYNEQFF.

Here the CDR3 reads CASTLGGGWVLYGYTF. The CDR3 DNA reads as TGTGCCAGCACCCTCGGGGGAGGATGGGTTTTATATGGCTACACCTTC. V gene TRBV13 combines with J gene TRBJ1-2, with D perhaps TRBD1 (5 bases). Per the germline V gene, CDR1 is PRHDT and CDR2 is FYEKMQ (reference sequence). Trimming removed 7 bases from V and 5 bases from J, with 23 bases in between. The CDR3 has 16 amino acids.

V and J are TRBV6-6 and TRBJ2-5; 10 nucleotides agree with TRBD2. J gave up 2 bases and V 6 bases, and 3 bases lay outside the gene matches. The germline gives CDR1 MNHNY, CDR2 SVGAGI (reference sequence). This CDR3 comprises 14 residues. In nucleotides, the CDR3 is TGTGCCAGCAGACGGACTAGCGGACAAGAGACCCAGTACTTC. Protein: CASRRTSGQETQYF.

The chain joins TRBV6-5 to TRBJ2-4, with D possibly being TRBD1 (6 bases). Germline V gene data show CDR1 as MNHEY and CDR2 as SVGAGI. V lost 2 bases and J lost 0, with 8 bases in between. The CDR3 sequence is 15 residues long. The CDR3 nucleotides are TGTGCCAGCAGTTACCCAGGGGCAGCCAAAAACATTCAGTACTTC. Residues: CASSYPGAAKNIQYF.

This clone was seen only a few times. The sample holds other DNA sequences that translate to the same CDR3. The chain links TRBV9 to TRBJ2-7; D unclear. CDR1 SGDLS and CDR2 YYNGEE come from the germline V gene. The CDR3 runs 11 residues. Deletions cut 4 bases from V and 3 bases from J, with 5 bases between. The CDR3 DNA is TGTGCCAGCAGCCCCGGCTACGAGCAGTACTTC. It is translated as CASSPGYEQYF.

The CDR3 nucleotides read TGTGCCAGCAGTGAACGGGGGAGTAGGTTGAACACTGAAGCTTTCTTT. Amino acid sequence: CASSERGSRLNTEAFF. The chain links TRBV6-1 to TRBJ1-1; TRBD1 might be the D (5 bases). The V and J ends lost 2 bases and 0 bases respectively, with 13 bases between them. The CDR3 covers 16 residues. The V gene's germline CDR1 is MNHNS and CDR2 SASEGT.

V and J are TRBV19 and TRBJ1-5; D is unclear. Between the trimmed V and J ends, which lost 6 bases and 6 bases, there was a span of 15 bases. CDR3 length equals 14 residues. Germline CDR1 LNHDA, CDR2 SQIVND (reference sequence). The CDR3 DNA is TGTGCCAGTAGGTCTTGGGAGGGAGGTCAGCCCCAGCATTTT. Translated: CASRSWEGGQPQHF.

This clone was found once. The chain is built from TRBV27 and TRBJ1-5, with D maybe TRBD1 (5 bases). Trimming left V 4 bases short and J 4 bases short, with 14 bases between. The germline V gene encodes CDR1 MNHEY and CDR2 SMNVEV (reference sequence). CDR3 length equals 15 residues. The CDR3 coding sequence is TGTGCCAGCAGTTCCCTTCCGGAGGGGAATCAGCCCCAGCATTTT. Its translation: CASSSLPEGNQPQHF.

With regard to this clone: The same CDR3 arises from other DNA sequences in this sample as well. The rearrangement links TRBV9 to TRBJ2-2, with D possibly matching TRBD1 (6 bases). The CDR3 consists of 12 residues. Trimming stripped 4 bases from V and 8 bases from J, with 9 bases between. Germline CDR1 is SGDLS and CDR2 is YYNGEE. The CDR3 spells CASSSGTGELFF. CDR3 DNA: TGTGCCAGCAGCTCCGGGACAGGGGAGCTGTTTTTT.

The rearrangement links TRBV19 to TRBJ2-3, with 10 bases lining up with TRBD1. V lost 0 bases, J lost 3 bases, and 3 bases stayed unmatched. CDR1 is LNHDA and CDR2 is SQIVND in the germline V gene (reference sequence). The CDR3 is 16 residues long. The CDR3 reads CASSIEGQGWTDTQYF. The CDR3 DNA sequence: TGTGCCAGTAGTATAGAGGGACAGGGGTGGACAGATACGCAGTATTTT.

Points on this clone: The same CDR3 is also encoded by other DNA sequences in this sample. The J gene is TRBJ2-5, the V gene TRBV27; TRBD1 matches at 7 bases. The CDR3 consists of 13 residues. From germline, CDR1 is MNHEY and CDR2 SMNVEV (reference sequence). The ends lost 8 bases at V and 1 base at J; junction bases unmatched: 4. Here the CDR3 reads CASGWTGQETQYF. As DNA, the CDR3 is TGTGCCAGCGGTTGGACAGGCCAAGAGACCCAGTACTTC.

The chain couples TRBV5-1 to TRBJ2-3; 8 bases are a match to TRBD1. The V segment lost 5 bases and the J segment 3 bases; nucleotides outside the gene matches: 11. The CDR3 has 16 amino acids. Germline CDR1 reads SGHRS; CDR2 reads YFSETQ. For the CDR3, the DNA is TGCGCCAGCAGATGGGGTGCAGGGGGCTCGACAGATACGCAGTATTTT. Protein product: CASRWGAGGSTDTQYF.

This chain uses TRBV10-2 with TRBJ2-7; 9 bases align to TRBD1. The trim removed 4 bases at V and 2 bases at J, leaving 6 bases unmatched. The CDR3 contains 15 residues. Germline V lookup: CDR1 WSHSY, CDR2 SAAADI. CDR3 protein: CASSGGDRAPYEQYF. In DNA, the CDR3 is TGCGCCAGCAGTGGCGGGGACAGGGCACCCTACGAGCAGTACTTC.

The V gene is TRBV6-1, the J gene TRBJ2-7, with D unresolved. CDR1 and CDR2 from the germline V gene are MNHNS and SASEGT. V was cut by 7 bases and J by 2 bases, with 18 bases left in between. This CDR3 is 15 amino acids long. The CDR3 loop reads CASTREDGRAYEQYF. In DNA form, the CDR3 reads TGTGCCAGCACAAGAGAGGATGGCAGAGCCTACGAGCAGTACTTC.

V is TRBV27 and J is TRBJ2-7, with 9 positions matching TRBD1. The V and J ends lost 7 bases and 5 bases, in that order; junction bases with no gene match: 12. CDR3 size: 15 residues. CDR1 and CDR2 from the germline V gene are MNHEY and SMNVEV (reference sequence). CDR3 bases: TGTGCCAGCACCCTCTCGGGGGACAGGGTAAACGAGCAGTACTTC. It codes for CASTLSGDRVNEQYF.

CDR3 bases: TGTGCCAGCAGCCCGCTAGCGGGAGACGCCTACGAGCAGTACTTC. It translates to CASSPLAGDAYEQYF. This sequence joins TRBV11-2 and TRBJ2-7; 10 bases line up with TRBD2. The trim removed 5 bases at V and 2 bases at J, leaving 6 bases unmatched. Germline V lookup: CDR1 SGHAT, CDR2 FQNNGV. The CDR3 runs 15 residues.

The V and J genes are TRBV5-1 and TRBJ2-7; D might be TRBD2 (5 bases). The CDR3 has 16 residues. Germline CDR1 is SGHRS and CDR2 is YFSETQ. Trimming took off 3 bases at V and 0 bases at J, with 16 bases between the two ends. DNA of the CDR3: TGCGCCAGCAGCTGGGGATTGGACGGAGGCTCCTACGAGCAGTACTTC. It is translated as CASSWGLDGGSYEQYF.

This chain uses TRBV5-1 with TRBJ2-5, with D tentatively TRBD1 (7 bases). Germline CDR1 SGHRS, CDR2 YFSETQ. Trimming removed 0 bases from V and 5 bases from J, with 20 bases in between. The CDR3 contains 17 residues. The CDR3 bases are TGCGCCAGCAGCTTGGCGGGTCAGGGGGGAGTTGGTGAGACCCAGTACTTC. Its translation is CASSLAGQGGVGETQYF.

This chain connects TRBV2 to TRBJ1-1; D not resolved. Germline assignment: CDR1 SNHLY and CDR2 FYNNEI. The CDR3 totals 12 residues. The V gene lost 2 bases and the J gene lost 11 bases, with 12 bases spanning the gap. CDR3: CASSEWGFGAFF. In DNA, the CDR3 is TGTGCCAGCAGTGAATGGGGTTTCGGGGCTTTCTTT.

The chain carries TRBV7-9 and TRBJ2-2; D is unresolved. This CDR3 is built from 12 residues. V was cut by 4 bases and J by 6 bases, with 6 bases left in between. From germline, CDR1 is SEHNR and CDR2 FQNEAQ (reference sequence). The CDR3 spells CASSSLAGELFF. The CDR3 region has the DNA TGTGCCAGCAGCTCGCTAGCCGGGGAGCTGTTTTTT.

The genes are TRBV10-1 and TRBJ2-2; D is perhaps TRBD2 (5 bases). Per germline, CDR1 WNHNN and CDR2 SYGVQD (reference sequence). The V end was cut by 8 bases, the J end by 3 bases, with 22 bases between. CDR3 size: 17 residues. The DNA of the CDR3 is TGCGCCAGCCTCTCTAGTCGGTCTAGCCCATACACCGGGGAGCTGTTTTTT. Protein: CASLSSRSSPYTGELFF.

The rearrangement links TRBV27 to TRBJ2-7, with 7 bases lining up with TRBD1. J was trimmed by 3 bases and V by 1 base; bases with no gene match: 3. CDR3 length equals 14 residues. Germline V CDR1 and CDR2: MNHEY, SMNVEV (reference sequence). CDR3 sequence reads: CASSLFGTDYEQYF. In DNA, the CDR3 is TGTGCCAGCAGTTTATTCGGGACAGACTACGAGCAGTACTTC.

V gene TRBV25-1 combines with J gene TRBJ2-1; 8 positions agree with TRBD1. The CDR3 totals 14 residues. CDR1 and CDR2 from the germline V gene are MGHDK and SYGVNS. V lost 8 bases to trimming and J lost 8 bases; unmatched junction nucleotides: 11. The CDR3 sequence: CASHYQGAVDEQFF. The CDR3 DNA is TGTGCCAGCCATTACCAGGGGGCGGTGGATGAGCAGTTCTTC.